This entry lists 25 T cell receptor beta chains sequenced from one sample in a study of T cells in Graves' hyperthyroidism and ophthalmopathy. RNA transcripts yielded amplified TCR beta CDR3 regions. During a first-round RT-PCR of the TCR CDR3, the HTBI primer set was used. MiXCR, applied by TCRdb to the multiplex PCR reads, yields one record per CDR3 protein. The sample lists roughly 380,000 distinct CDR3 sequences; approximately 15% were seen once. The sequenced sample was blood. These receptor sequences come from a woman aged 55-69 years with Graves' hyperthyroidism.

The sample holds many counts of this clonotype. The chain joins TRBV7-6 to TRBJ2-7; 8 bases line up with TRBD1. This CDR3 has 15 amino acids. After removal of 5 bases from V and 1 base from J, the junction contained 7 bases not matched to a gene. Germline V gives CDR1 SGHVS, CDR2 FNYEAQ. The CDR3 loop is CASSAGRDRSYEQYF. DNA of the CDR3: TGTGCCAGCAGCGCGGGCCGGGACAGGTCCTACGAGCAGTACTTC.

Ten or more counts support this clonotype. The CDR3 region is CASSTPTGDGYTF. In DNA, the CDR3 is TGTGCCAGCAGCACCCCGACAGGGGATGGCTACACCTTC. V gene TRBV7-6 combines with J gene TRBJ1-2; 8 bases agree with TRBD1. CDR1 is SGHVS and CDR2 is FNYEAQ in the germline V gene. V lost 5 bases to trimming and J lost 6 bases; unmatched junction nucleotides: 5. This CDR3 spans 13 amino acids. Looking up the rest from reference TRBV7-6 and TRBJ1-2 gives the full variable domain: GAGVSQSPRYKVTKRGQDVALRCDPISGHVSLYWYRQALGQGPEFLTYFNYEAQQDKSGLPNDRFSAERPEGSISTLTIQRTEQRDSAMYRCASSTPTGDGYTFGSGTRLTVV.

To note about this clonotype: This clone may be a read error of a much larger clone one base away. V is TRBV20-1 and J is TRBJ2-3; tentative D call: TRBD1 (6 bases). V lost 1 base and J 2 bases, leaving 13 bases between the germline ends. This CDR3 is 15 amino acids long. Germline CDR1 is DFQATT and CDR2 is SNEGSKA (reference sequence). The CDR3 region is CSARAGARLTDTQYF. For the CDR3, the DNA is TGCAGTGCTAGAGCAGGGGCCCGTCTCACAGATACGCAGTATTTT.

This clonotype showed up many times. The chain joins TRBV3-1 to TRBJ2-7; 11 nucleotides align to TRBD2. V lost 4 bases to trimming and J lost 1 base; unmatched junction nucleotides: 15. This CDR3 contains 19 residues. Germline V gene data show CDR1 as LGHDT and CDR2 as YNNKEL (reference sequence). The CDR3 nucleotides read TGTGCCAGCAGCCCGAATCGATGGGGGACTAGCGGCTCTTCCTACGAGCAGTACTTC. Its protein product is CASSPNRWGTSGSSYEQYF.

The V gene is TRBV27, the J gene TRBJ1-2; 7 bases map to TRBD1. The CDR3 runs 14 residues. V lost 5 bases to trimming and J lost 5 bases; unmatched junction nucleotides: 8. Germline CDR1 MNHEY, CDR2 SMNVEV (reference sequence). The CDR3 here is CASSTYRGYYGYTF. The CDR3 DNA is TGTGCCAGCAGTACTTACAGGGGCTATTATGGCTACACCTTC.

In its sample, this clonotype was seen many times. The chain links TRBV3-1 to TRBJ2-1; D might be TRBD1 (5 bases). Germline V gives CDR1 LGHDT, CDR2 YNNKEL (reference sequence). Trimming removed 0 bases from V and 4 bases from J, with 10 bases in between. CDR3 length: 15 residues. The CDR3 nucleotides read TGTGCCAGCAGCCAAGAAGGGGCTAGATACAATGAGCAGTTCTTC. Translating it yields CASSQEGARYNEQFF.

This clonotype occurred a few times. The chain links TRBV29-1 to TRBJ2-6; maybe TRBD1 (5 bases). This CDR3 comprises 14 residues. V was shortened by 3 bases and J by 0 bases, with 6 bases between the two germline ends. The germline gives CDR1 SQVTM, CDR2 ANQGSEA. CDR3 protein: CSVDQGSGANVLTF. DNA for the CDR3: TGCAGCGTTGATCAGGGCTCTGGGGCCAACGTCCTGACTTTC.

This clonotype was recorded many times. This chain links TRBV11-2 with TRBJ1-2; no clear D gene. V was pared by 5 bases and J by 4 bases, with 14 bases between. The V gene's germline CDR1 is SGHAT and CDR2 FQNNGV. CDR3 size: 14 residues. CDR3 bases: TGTGCCAGCAGCCTCTCACAAGGTGGCTATGGCTACACCTTC. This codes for CASSLSQGGYGYTF.

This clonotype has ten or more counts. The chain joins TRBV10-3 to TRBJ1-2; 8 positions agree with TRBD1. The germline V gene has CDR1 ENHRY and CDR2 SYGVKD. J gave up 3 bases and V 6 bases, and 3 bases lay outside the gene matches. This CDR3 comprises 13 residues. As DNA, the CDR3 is TGTGCCATCAGCGCGACAGGGGACTATGGCTACACCTTC. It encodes CAISATGDYGYTF.

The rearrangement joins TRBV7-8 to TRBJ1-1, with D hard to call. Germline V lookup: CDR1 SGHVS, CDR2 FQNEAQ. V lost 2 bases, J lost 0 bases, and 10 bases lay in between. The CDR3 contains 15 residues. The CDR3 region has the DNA TGTGCCAGCAGCTTAATGAGACCTCTGAACACTGAAGCTTTCTTT. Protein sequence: CASSLMRPLNTEAFF.

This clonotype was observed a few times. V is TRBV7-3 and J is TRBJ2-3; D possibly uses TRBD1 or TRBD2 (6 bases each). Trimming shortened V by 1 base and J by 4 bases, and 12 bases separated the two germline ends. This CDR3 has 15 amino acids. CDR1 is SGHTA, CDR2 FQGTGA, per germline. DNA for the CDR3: TGTGCCAGCAGCTTAAACATGGGGGGCTCAGATACGCAGTATTTT. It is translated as CASSLNMGGSDTQYF.

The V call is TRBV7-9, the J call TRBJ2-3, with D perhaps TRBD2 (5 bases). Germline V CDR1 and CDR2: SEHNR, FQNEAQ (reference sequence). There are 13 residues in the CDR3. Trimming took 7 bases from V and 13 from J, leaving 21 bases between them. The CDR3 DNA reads TGTGCCAGCATCTCCCATTCCACCCACGGGGAGTATTTT. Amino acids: CASISHSTHGEYF.

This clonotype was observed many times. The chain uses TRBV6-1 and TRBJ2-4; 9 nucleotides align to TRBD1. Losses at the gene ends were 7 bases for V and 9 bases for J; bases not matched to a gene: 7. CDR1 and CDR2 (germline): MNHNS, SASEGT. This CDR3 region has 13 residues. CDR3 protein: CASNSGTGSIQYF. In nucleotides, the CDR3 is TGTGCCAGCAATTCCGGGACAGGGTCCATTCAGTACTTC.

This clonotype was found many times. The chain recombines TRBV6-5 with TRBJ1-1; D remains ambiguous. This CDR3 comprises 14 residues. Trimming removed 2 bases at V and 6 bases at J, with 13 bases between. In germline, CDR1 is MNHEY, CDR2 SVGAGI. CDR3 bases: TGTGCCAGCAGTTACCGTCGTGTCATCGCTGAAGCTTTCTTT. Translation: CASSYRRVIAEAFF.

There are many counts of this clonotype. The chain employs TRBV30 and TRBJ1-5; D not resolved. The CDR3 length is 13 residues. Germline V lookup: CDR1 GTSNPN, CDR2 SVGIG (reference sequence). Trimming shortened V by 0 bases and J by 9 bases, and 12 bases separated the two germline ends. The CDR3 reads CAWSVTPKGPQHF. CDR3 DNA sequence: TGTGCCTGGAGTGTAACCCCGAAGGGGCCCCAGCATTTT. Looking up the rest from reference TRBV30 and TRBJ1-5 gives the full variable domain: SQTIHQWPATLVQPVGSPLSLECTVEGTSNPNLYWYRQAAGRGLQLLFYSVGIGQISSEVPQNLSASRPQDRQFILSSKKLLLSDSGFYLCAWSVTPKGPQHFGDGTRLSIL.

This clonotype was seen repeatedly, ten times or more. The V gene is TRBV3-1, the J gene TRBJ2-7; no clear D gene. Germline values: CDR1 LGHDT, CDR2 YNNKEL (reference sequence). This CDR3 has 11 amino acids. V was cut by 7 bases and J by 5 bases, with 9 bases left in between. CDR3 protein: CASMGSNEQYF. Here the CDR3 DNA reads TGTGCCAGCATGGGATCGAACGAGCAGTACTTC.

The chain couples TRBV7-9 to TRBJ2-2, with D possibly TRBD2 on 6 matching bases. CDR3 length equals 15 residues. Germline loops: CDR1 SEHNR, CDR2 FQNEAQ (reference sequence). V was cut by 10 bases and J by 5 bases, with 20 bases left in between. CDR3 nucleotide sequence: TGTGCCACCTCGTTGGGGGGAGAGCGGACCGGGGAGCTGTTTTTT. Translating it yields CATSLGGERTGELFF.

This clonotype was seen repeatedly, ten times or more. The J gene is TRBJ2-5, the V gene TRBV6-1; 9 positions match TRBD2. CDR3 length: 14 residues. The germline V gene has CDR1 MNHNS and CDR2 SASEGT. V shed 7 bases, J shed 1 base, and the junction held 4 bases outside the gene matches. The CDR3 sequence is CASKPSGIQETQYF. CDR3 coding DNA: TGTGCCAGCAAGCCTAGCGGGATCCAAGAGACCCAGTACTTC.

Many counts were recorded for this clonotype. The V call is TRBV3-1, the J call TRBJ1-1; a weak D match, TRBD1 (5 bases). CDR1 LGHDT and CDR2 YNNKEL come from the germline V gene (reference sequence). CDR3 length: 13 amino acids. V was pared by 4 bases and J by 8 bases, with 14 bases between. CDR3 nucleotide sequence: TGTGCCAGCAGCCTATCGGACATTCACGAAGCTTTCTTT. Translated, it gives CASSLSDIHEAFF.

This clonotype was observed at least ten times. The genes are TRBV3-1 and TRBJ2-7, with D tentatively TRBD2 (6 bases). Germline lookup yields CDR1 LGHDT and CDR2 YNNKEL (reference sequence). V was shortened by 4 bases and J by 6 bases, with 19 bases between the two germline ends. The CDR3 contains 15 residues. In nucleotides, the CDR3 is TGTGCCAGCAGCCCCAGGGACTTCGCGTATACCGAGCAGTACTTC. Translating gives CASSPRDFAYTEQYF.

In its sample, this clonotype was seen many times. This CDR3 reads CASSEPTDTQYF. Written as DNA, the CDR3 is TGTGCCAGCAGTGAACCCACAGATACGCAGTATTTT. The rearrangement uses TRBV2 and TRBJ2-3, with D hard to call. CDR3 size: 12 residues. V lost 2 bases to trimming and J lost 2 bases, with 2 bases between them. The germline gives CDR1 SNHLY, CDR2 FYNNEI.

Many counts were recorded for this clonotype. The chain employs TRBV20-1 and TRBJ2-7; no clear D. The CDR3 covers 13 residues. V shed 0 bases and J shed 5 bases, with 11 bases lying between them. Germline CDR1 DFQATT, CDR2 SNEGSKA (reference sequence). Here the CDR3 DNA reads TGCAGTGCTAGAGATCTTCCCAGGCACGAGCAGTACTTC. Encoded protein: CSARDLPRHEQYF.

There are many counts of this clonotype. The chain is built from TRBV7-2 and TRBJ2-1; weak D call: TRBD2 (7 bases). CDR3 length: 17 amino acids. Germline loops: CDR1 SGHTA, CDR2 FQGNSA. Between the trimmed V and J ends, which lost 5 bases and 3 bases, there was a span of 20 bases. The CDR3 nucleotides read TGTGCCAGCAGCCCACGTTGGGGGGGCCCTTTCTACAATGAGCAGTTCTTC. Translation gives CASSPRWGGPFYNEQFF. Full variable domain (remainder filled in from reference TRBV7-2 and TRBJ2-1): GAGVSQSPSNKVTEKGKDVELRCDPISGHTALYWYRQSLGQGLEFLIYFQGNSAPDKSGLPSDRFSAERTGGSVSTLTIQRTQQEDSAVYLCASSPRWGGPFYNEQFFGPGTRLTVL.

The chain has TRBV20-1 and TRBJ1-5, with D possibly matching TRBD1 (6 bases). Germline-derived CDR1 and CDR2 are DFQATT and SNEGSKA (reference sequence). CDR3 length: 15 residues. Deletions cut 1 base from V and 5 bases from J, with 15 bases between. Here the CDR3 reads CSARGDGRGDQPQHF. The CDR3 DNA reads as TGCAGTGCTAGAGGGGACGGCAGGGGCGATCAGCCCCAGCATTTT.

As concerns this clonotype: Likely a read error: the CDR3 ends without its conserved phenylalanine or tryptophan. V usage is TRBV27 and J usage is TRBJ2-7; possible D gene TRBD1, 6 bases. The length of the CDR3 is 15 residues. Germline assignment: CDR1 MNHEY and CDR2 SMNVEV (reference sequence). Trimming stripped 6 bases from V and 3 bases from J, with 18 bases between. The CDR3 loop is CASSLTGTSYYEQYH. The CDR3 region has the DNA TGTGCCAGCAGCTTGACCGGGACATCCTACTACGAGCAGTACCAC.